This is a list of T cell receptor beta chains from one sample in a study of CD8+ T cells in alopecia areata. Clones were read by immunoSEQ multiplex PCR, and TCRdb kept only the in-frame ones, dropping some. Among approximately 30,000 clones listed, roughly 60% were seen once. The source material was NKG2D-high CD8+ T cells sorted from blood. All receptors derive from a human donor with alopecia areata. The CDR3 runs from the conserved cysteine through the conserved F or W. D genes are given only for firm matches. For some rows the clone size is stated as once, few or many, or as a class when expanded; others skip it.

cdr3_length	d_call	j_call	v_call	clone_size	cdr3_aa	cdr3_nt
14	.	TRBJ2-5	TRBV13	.	CASTAGGFQETQYF	TGTGCCAGCACGGCAGGCGGATTCCAAGAGACCCAGTACTTC
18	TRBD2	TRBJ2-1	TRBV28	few	CASSSPLNLAGTYGEQFF	TGTGCCAGCAGTTCCCCCCTGAACCTAGCGGGAACCTACGGTGAGCAGTTCTTC
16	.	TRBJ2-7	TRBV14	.	CASSQGPRDGAYEQYF	TGTGCCAGCAGCCAAGGCCCTCGGGACGGGGCCTACGAGCAGTACTTC
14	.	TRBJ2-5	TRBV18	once	CASSPSPGAETQYF	TGTGCCAGCTCGCCAAGTCCCGGAGCAGAGACCCAGTACTTC
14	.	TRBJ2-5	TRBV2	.	CASTPWRNQETQYF	TGTGCCAGCACCCCCTGGCGTAATCAAGAGACCCAGTACTTC
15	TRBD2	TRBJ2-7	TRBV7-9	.	CASSLGTSGSLEQYF	TGTGCCAGCAGCTTAGGGACTAGCGGTTCTCTCGAGCAGTACTTC
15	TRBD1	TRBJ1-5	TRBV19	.	CASSIWGRGHQPQHF	TGTGCCAGTAGTATTTGGGGCAGGGGGCATCAGCCCCAGCATTTT
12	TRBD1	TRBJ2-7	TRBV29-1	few	CSVAGTDYEQYF	TGCAGCGTTGCCGGGACAGACTACGAGCAGTACTTC
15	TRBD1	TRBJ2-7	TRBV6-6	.	CASSRLTGPSYEQYF	TGTGCCAGCAGCCGGCTGACAGGGCCTAGCTACGAGCAGTACTTC
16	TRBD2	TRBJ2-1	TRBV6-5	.	CASSYEGGSGYNEQFF	TGTGCCAGCAGTTATGAGGGCGGGAGTGGCTACAATGAGCAGTTCTTC
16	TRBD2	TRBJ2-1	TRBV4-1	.	CASSQLTSGGHNEQFF	TGCGCCAGCAGCCAGCTGACTAGCGGGGGCCACAATGAGCAGTTCTTC
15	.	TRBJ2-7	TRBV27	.	CASSFGGWSSYEQYF	TGTGCCAGCAGTTTCGGCGGGTGGAGCTCCTACGAGCAGTACTTC
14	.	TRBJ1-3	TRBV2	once	CAVDRTGSGNTIYF	TGTGCCGTAGACAGGACCGGCTCTGGAAACACCATATATTTT
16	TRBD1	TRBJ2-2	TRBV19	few	CASSIPGTVNTGELFF	TGTGCCAGTAGTATACCTGGGACAGTCAACACCGGGGAGCTGTTTTTT
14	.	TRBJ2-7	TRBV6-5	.	CASSPRPYSYEQYF	TGTGCCAGCAGTCCCCGACCATACTCTTACGAGCAGTACTTC